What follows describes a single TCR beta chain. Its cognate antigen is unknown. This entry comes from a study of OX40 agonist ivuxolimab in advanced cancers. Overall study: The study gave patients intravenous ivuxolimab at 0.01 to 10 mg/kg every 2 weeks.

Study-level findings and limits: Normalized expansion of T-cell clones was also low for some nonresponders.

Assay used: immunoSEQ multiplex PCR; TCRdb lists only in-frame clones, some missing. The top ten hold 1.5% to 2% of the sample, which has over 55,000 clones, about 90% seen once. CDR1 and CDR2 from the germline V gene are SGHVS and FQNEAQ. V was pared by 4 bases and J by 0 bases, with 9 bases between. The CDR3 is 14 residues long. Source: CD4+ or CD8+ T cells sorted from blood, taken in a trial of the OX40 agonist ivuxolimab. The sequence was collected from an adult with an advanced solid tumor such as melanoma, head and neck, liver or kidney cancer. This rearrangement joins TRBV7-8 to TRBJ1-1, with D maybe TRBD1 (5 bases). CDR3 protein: CASSSGRMNTEAFF. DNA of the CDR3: TGTGCCAGCAGCTCGGGACGGATGAACACTGAAGCTTTCTTT.